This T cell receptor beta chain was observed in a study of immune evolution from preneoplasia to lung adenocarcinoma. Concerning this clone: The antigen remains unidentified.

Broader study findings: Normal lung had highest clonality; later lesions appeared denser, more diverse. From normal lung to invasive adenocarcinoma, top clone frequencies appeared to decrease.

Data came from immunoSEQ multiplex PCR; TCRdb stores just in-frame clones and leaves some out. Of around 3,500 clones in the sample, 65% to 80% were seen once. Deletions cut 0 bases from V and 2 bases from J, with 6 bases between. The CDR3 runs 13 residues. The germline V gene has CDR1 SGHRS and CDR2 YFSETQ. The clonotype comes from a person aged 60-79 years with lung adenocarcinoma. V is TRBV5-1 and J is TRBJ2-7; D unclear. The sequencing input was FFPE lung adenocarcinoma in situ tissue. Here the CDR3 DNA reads TGCGCCAGCAGCTTGGGTTCGGCCTACGAGCAGTACTTC. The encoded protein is CASSLGSAYEQYF.